The 19 T cell receptor beta chains reported below all come from one sample, sequenced in a study of T cells in lung cancer brain metastases (dated by TCRdb to the late 2010s). Library prep was done by the immunoSEQ multiplex PCR assay. The clones in this table, taken by TCRdb from immuneACCESS, are in-frame only. Not every clone is retained; where verified, under half of the shortfall comes from an unresolved V gene, and the cause of the rest is unknown. The sample table records about 4,800 clones; about 85% of these occur just once. The ten largest account for 3% to 4% of the sample. Sample: tumor tissue from the primary lung tumor. The sample's cell subset or site label is to be understood as: primary lung cancer lesion. Receptor source: a woman between 50 and 59 years old with non-small cell lung cancer.

The CDR3 loop is CASSFTQAAGELFF. In nucleotides, the CDR3 is TGTGCCAGCAGTTTTACCCAGGCGGCCGGGGAGCTGTTTTTT. The V and J genes are TRBV27 and TRBJ2-2; D is ambiguous. CDR1 MNHEY and CDR2 SMNVEV come from the germline V gene (reference sequence). This CDR3 spans 14 amino acids. V dropped 3 bases and J dropped 6 bases, with 11 bases sitting between them.

V is TRBV5-1 and J is TRBJ2-5; D might be TRBD1 (6 bases). Germline loops: CDR1 SGHRS, CDR2 YFSETQ. There are 14 residues in the CDR3. V was cut by 4 bases and J by 5 bases, with 15 bases left in between. The CDR3 coding sequence is TGCGCCAGCAGCGTTACAGGGAAGGGGGAGACCCAGTACTTC. Its protein product is CASSVTGKGETQYF.

The genes are TRBV6-1 and TRBJ1-3; a possible D gene is TRBD1 (5 bases). This CDR3 has 13 residues. Germline V lookup: CDR1 MNHNS, CDR2 SASEGT. Trimming took off 7 bases at V and 4 bases at J, with 11 bases between the two ends. CDR3 sequence (DNA): TGTGCCAGCACCCTTGGGGGGGGAAACACCATATATTTT. Its protein is CASTLGGGNTIYF.

Of note for this clone: The same CDR3 also results from other DNA sequences found in this sample. J is TRBJ2-5 and V is TRBV18; no clear D gene. The CDR3 totals 13 residues. V lost 2 bases, J lost 0 bases, and 4 bases lay in between. CDR1 and CDR2 (germline): KGHSH, LQKENI. As DNA, the CDR3 is TGTGCCAGCTCACCAGGGTACCAAGAGACCCAGTACTTC. Encoded protein: CASSPGYQETQYF.

The count of this clone is one. V is TRBV6-1 and J is TRBJ2-1; 7 bases are shared with TRBD1. V lost 1 base to trimming and J lost 6 bases; unmatched junction nucleotides: 6. The CDR3 has 15 amino acids. CDR1 and CDR2 (germline): MNHNS, SASEGT. CDR3 residues: CASSEDRGLVNEQFF. The DNA for the CDR3 is TGTGCCAGCAGTGAAGACAGGGGCCTAGTCAATGAGCAGTTCTTC.

The chain carries TRBV10-3 and TRBJ2-3; D ambiguous. CDR1 and CDR2 from the germline V gene are ENHRY and SYGVKD. This CDR3 has 15 residues. V lost 4 bases, J lost 4 bases, and 15 bases lay in between. CDR3 protein: CAISGKASSADTQYF. The CDR3, as DNA: TGTGCCATCAGTGGAAAAGCAAGTTCGGCAGATACGCAGTATTTT.

The chain couples TRBV5-1 to TRBJ1-2; possibly TRBD1 for D (5 bases). Germline CDR1 SGHRS, CDR2 YFSETQ. CDR3 size: 15 residues. The V end lost 0 bases, the J end lost 5 bases, and 14 bases lay between the germline ends. For the CDR3, the DNA is TGCGCCAGCAGCTTGGAAGGGGACCCGATATATGGCTACACCTTC. This codes for CASSLEGDPIYGYTF.

The chain joins TRBV2 to TRBJ1-5; D may be TRBD1 (5 bases). In germline, CDR1 is SNHLY, CDR2 FYNNEI. The CDR3 is 15 amino acids. The germline V and J ends were trimmed by 3 bases and 3 bases, with 12 bases remaining between them. Here the CDR3 reads CASSEGTTYNQPQHF. CDR3 coding DNA: TGTGCCAGCAGTGAGGGGACCACGTACAATCAGCCCCAGCATTTT. Supplemented by reference TRBV2 and TRBJ1-5, the full variable domain reads EPEVTQTPSHQVTQMGQEVILRCVPISNHLYFYWYRQILGQKVEFLVSFYNNEISEKSEIFDDQFSVERPDGSNFTLKIRSTKLEDSAMYFCASSEGTTYNQPQHFGDGTRLSIL.

V and J are TRBV14 and TRBJ1-1; 7 bases agree with TRBD1. The CDR3 runs 15 residues. The V gene end was trimmed by 4 bases and the J gene end by 0 bases; junction bases not matched to a gene: 5. Per the germline V gene, CDR1 is SGHDN and CDR2 is FVKESK. CDR3 nucleotide sequence: TGTGCCAGCAGCCGACAGGGCGCCCTGAACACTGAAGCTTTCTTT. Translation gives CASSRQGALNTEAFF.

This chain connects TRBV30 to TRBJ1-2; D is perhaps TRBD1 (6 bases). There are 14 residues in the CDR3. Trimming took 6 bases from V and 7 from J, leaving 21 bases between them. Germline-derived CDR1 and CDR2 are GTSNPN and SVGIG (reference sequence). CDR3 nucleotides: TGTGCCTGCGGGCGTTTCCCACAGGGACCTGGCTACACCTTC. This translates into CACGRFPQGPGYTF.

The chain combines TRBV19 with TRBJ2-7; D might be TRBD2 (6 bases). The CDR3 loop spans 18 amino acids. CDR1 is LNHDA, CDR2 SQIVND, per germline (reference sequence). V gave up 2 bases and J gave up 1 base, with 21 bases separating them. The CDR3 protein is CASSIRSMGRLNSYEQYV. In DNA, the CDR3 is TGTGCCAGTAGTATAAGATCTATGGGGAGGCTTAATTCCTACGAGCAGTACGTC.

V is TRBV7-2 and J is TRBJ1-2; a weak D match, TRBD1 (5 bases). The germline gives CDR1 SGHTA, CDR2 FQGNSA. The CDR3 is 13 amino acids. The V end was cut by 4 bases, the J end by 8 bases, with 14 bases between. The CDR3, as DNA: TGTGCCAGCAGCTCAGGGAGGGGTCTAGGCTACACCTTC. It encodes CASSSGRGLGYTF.

The rearrangement uses TRBV11-2 and TRBJ1-4, with D perhaps TRBD1 (6 bases). The V end was cut by 1 base, the J end by 4 bases, with 13 bases between. This CDR3 is built from 16 residues. Germline V gene sequence: CDR1 SGHAT, CDR2 FQNNGV. CDR3 loop: CASSLAGAQGNEKLFF. The CDR3 DNA is TGTGCCAGCAGCTTAGCGGGGGCGCAGGGTAATGAAAAACTGTTTTTT.

The chain combines TRBV7-2 with TRBJ2-3; 7 nucleotides match TRBD2. Germline assignment: CDR1 SGHTA and CDR2 FQGNSA. There are 15 residues in the CDR3. The junction had 9 bases not matched to a gene; V was cut back by 9 bases and J by 0 bases. CDR3 sequence reads: CASGLAAASTDTQYF. The CDR3 coding sequence is TGTGCCAGTGGGCTAGCGGCTGCTAGCACAGATACGCAGTATTTT.

The chain uses TRBV29-1 and TRBJ1-1; D is ambiguous. Trimming removed 7 bases from V and 4 bases from J, with 13 bases in between. The CDR3 totals 12 residues. Germline V gene sequence: CDR1 SQVTM, CDR2 ANQGSEA. CDR3 DNA: TGCAGCGAAAACGACCCCTTCACTGAAGCTTTCTTT. Amino acids: CSENDPFTEAFF.

This chain links TRBV7-3 with TRBJ2-1; 8 positions match TRBD2. J gave up 9 bases and V 2 bases, and 15 bases lay outside the gene matches. The germline CDR1 and CDR2 sequences are SGHTA and FQGTGA. The CDR3 covers 17 residues. The CDR3 here is CASSLDGTRPGGGEQFF. The CDR3 region has the DNA TGTGCCAGCAGCTTAGACGGGACCAGGCCCGGGGGGGGTGAGCAGTTCTTC.

The chain has TRBV10-2 and TRBJ1-1, with 7 bases fitting TRBD1. CDR1 and CDR2 from the germline V gene are WSHSY and SAAADI. V trimming: 7 bases; J trimming: 1 base; junction bases outside the gene matches: 9. The CDR3 sequence is 15 residues long. The CDR3 coding sequence is TGCGCCAGCATTCGCTCGACAGGGTCGAACACTGAAGCTTTCTTT. This encodes CASIRSTGSNTEAFF.

As to this clone: Sequence at one end of the junction differs from germline and may be a read error. Other DNA sequences in the same sample also yield this CDR3. This chain links TRBV5-6 with TRBJ1-3; D unresolved. Germline V gene lookup returns CDR1 SGHDT and CDR2 YYEEEE. The CDR3 extends over 15 amino acids. CDR3 DNA: TGTGCCAGTAGCTTGGCCGCAGTCTCTGGAAACACCATATATTTT. Translation gives CASSLAAVSGNTIYF.

The genes are TRBV4-2 and TRBJ1-1; no definite D call. V shed 4 bases and J shed 1 base, with 16 bases lying between them. CDR1 is LGHNA, CDR2 YNFKEQ, per germline. This CDR3 is built from 16 residues. The CDR3 DNA is TGTGCCAGCAGCCCTCCTCCGATTGCGGGGAACACTGAAGCTTTCTTT. Amino acid sequence: CASSPPPIAGNTEAFF.